Listed here is a single T cell receptor beta chain. No antigen is known for it. A multiplex PCR was run with 60 Vbeta primers and 13 Jbeta primers. Only in-frame clones appear in the TCRdb table, and some are missing; sequencing was by immunoSEQ multiplex PCR. This sample has around 160,000 clones; roughly four fifths occur once, and the top ten carry less than 5%. The data originate from a study of cytomegalovirus exposure and HLA in healthy donors. Turning to the study itself: A preliminary data release comprised tens of millions of unique TCRs obtained from HLA-typed donors. Study results and limitations: The likely origin of a cluster of highly shared sequence variants was a sequencing artifact. A further, later analysis showed that HLA-associated TCR beta chains (compared with equally common others) were more clonally expanded.

Trimming stripped 0 bases from V and 4 bases from J, with 10 bases between. CDR3 size: 15 residues. Germline values: CDR1 MNHNS, CDR2 SASEGT. The sample taken for sequencing was PBMCs. The V gene is TRBV6-1, the J gene TRBJ1-3; possible D gene TRBD1, 5 bases. This TCR derives from a man over 45 in good health and CMV-seropositive. CDR3 protein: CASSEAGGDGNTIYF. CDR3 nucleotides: TGTGCCAGCAGTGAAGCCGGGGGGGACGGAAACACCATATATTTT.